This TCR beta chain was sequenced during a study of CD8 T cells in ankylosing spondylitis. Findings and limits, study-wide: What appeared characteristic of ankylosing spondylitis blood was a TCR beta motif of eight or nine highly homologous variants.

Making use of molecular barcodes, quantitative 5'-RACE generated TCR beta libraries. TCRdb used MiXCR to reprocess the 5' RACE reads, holding one entry per CDR3 protein. Of 800,000 to 900,000 distinct CDR3 sequences detected, roughly 12% appear once; the ten largest clones hold approximately 0.51%. This clonotype has a handful of counts. Antigen specificity is unknown. The sequencing sample was made of blood, either unsorted or a sorted T cell fraction (not recorded which). The TCR originated in a male donor with ankylosing spondylitis.

The CDR3 here is CASQLDYEQFF. The DNA for the CDR3 is TGTGCCAGCCAATTAGACTACGAGCAGTTCTTC. The rearrangement links TRBV7-9 to TRBJ2-1, with a weak D call TRBD2 (5 bases). CDR1 SEHNR and CDR2 FQNEAQ come from the germline V gene (reference sequence). The CDR3 contains 11 residues. The V end lost 8 bases, the J end lost 10 bases, and 12 bases lay between the germline ends.